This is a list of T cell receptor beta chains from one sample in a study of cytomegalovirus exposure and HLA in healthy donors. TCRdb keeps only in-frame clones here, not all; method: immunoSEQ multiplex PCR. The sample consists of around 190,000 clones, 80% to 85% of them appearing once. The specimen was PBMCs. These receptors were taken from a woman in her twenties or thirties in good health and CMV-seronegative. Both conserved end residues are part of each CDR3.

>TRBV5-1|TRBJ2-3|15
CASSFFGGRADTQYF
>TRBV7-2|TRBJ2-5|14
CASSEDRALGTQYF
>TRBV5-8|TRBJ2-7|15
CASSPGDFYSYEQYF
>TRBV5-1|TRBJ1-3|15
CASSVGHFSGNTIYF
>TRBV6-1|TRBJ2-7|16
CASSDVSGLAFYEQYF
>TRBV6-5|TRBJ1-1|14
CASRLGQMNTEAFF
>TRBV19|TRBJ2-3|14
CASSRSYNTDTQYF
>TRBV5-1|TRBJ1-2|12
CASREADYGYTF
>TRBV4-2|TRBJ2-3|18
CASSQPYSRDRGTDTQYF
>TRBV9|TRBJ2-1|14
CASSEAGPGNEQFF
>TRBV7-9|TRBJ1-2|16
CASSPTRVWNNYGYTF
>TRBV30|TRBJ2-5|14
CAWSVGGREETQYF